This T cell receptor (beta chain) was sequenced during a study of control samples from healthy donors and cancer patients. In its sample, this clone was seen once. Germline V lookup: CDR1 SGHTA, CDR2 FQGNSA. The CDR3 loop spans 19 amino acids. The trim removed 2 bases at V and 0 bases at J, leaving 11 bases unmatched. TCRdb keeps only in-frame clones here, not all; method: immunoSEQ multiplex PCR. Of about 35,000 clones in the sample, approximately 95% were seen once. V gene TRBV7-2 combines with J gene TRBJ1-3; 9 bases line up with TRBD1. Sequencing was done on a sample of PBMCs. The TCR comes from a man in his forties with colorectal cancer. The CDR3 sequence is CASSLQTGGLGNSGNTIYF. As DNA, the CDR3 is TGTGCCAGCAGCTTACAAACAGGGGGCCTTGGTAACTCTGGAAACACCATATATTTT.